Here is one T cell receptor beta chain with its context. The antigen is not known. The sample originates from a study of identical twins. The study, taken as a whole, reports: Fewer insertions were carried by abundant cord blood beta clonotypes, but none was seen in memory repertoires. Researchers caution that invariant MAIT and iNKT cells could partly confound zero-insertion analyses.

The germline V gene has CDR1 MNHNS and CDR2 SASEGT. V dropped 6 bases and J dropped 5; count of bases not matched to a gene: 3. The CDR3 runs to 14 residues. Unique molecular identifiers were present on cDNA, and template switching added a universal primer site. MiXCR, run by TCRdb on the 5' RACE reads, gives a single entry per CDR3 protein. The sample shows 300,000 to 350,000 distinct CDR3 sequences, approximately 13% of them seen only once. This sample also appeared in a second study, on yellow fever vaccine responses in identical twins. That paper notes: After vaccination, twins' T cell response reportedly seemed partly convergent, partly personalized.

The chain has TRBV6-1 and TRBJ1-6; 8 bases are a match to TRBD1. What was sequenced was CD8+ T cells sorted from blood. This receptor was taken from a woman aged 18-29 years in good health. The CDR3, as DNA: TGTGCCAGCAGCCCGACAGGGGATAATTCACCCCTCCACTTT. Translated: CASSPTGDNSPLHF.